This passage covers 32 T cell receptor beta chains from one sample sequenced in a study of shared clonotypes between healthy human individuals. The assay was immunoSEQ multiplex PCR, and TCRdb's table has in-frame clones only and misses some. The table records about 2,200,000 clones, about 93% of them present only once. The naive CD8 subset, CD45RO-negative cells positively selected for CCR7, excluded terminally differentiated effector memory CD45RA+ cells. Source material: naive CD8+ T cells from PBMCs. These receptor sequences come from a man aged 18-30 years in good health. Some clones in this sample may be carry-over from other donors' samples.

This chain uses TRBV4-3 with TRBJ2-7; TRBD2 agrees at 10 bases. The junction had 8 bases not matched to a gene; V was cut back by 3 bases and J by 3 bases. The V gene's germline CDR1 is LGHNA and CDR2 YSLEER. The CDR3 is made up of 16 amino acids. The CDR3 loop reads CASSQTRAGGFYEQYF. CDR3 nucleotides: TGCGCCAGCAGCCAGACTCGAGCGGGAGGGTTCTACGAGCAGTACTTC.

The chain has TRBV19 and TRBJ2-2; D is unresolved. Trimming stripped 4 bases from V and 6 bases from J, with 3 bases between. The CDR3 spans 11 residues. Looked up from germline, CDR1 is LNHDA and CDR2 is SQIVND (reference sequence). The CDR3 DNA is TGTGCCAGTAGTAAACCCGGGGAGCTGTTTTTT. Translated: CASSKPGELFF.

A single count supports this clone. V gene TRBV13 combines with J gene TRBJ2-1; 12 bases fit TRBD1. The V gene's germline CDR1 is PRHDT and CDR2 FYEKMQ (reference sequence). The CDR3 extends over 15 amino acids. The V gene end was trimmed by 8 bases and the J gene end by 7 bases; junction bases not matched to a gene: 9. DNA for the CDR3: TGTGCCAGCTACTCCGGGACAGGGGGCAGGAATGAGCAGTTCTTC. Amino acids: CASYSGTGGRNEQFF.

The CDR3 protein is CSVYLGTGFFDTQYF. The CDR3 DNA follows: TGCAGCGTTTACCTCGGGACAGGGTTTTTTGATACGCAGTATTTT. This rearrangement joins TRBV29-1 to TRBJ2-3; TRBD1 matches 9 bases. CDR1 is SQVTM, CDR2 ANQGSEA, per germline. V shed 5 bases, J shed 6 bases, and the junction held 12 bases outside the gene matches. The CDR3 is made up of 15 amino acids.

The J gene is TRBJ2-1, the V gene TRBV13; 12 nucleotides match TRBD1. The CDR3 consists of 17 residues. Per the germline V gene, CDR1 is PRHDT and CDR2 is FYEKMQ (reference sequence). V trimming: 7 bases; J trimming: 5 bases; junction bases outside the gene matches: 12. In nucleotides, the CDR3 is TGTGCCAGCACGTTGGGACAGGGGGCGCCCCCTGACAATGAGCAGTTCTTC. This encodes CASTLGQGAPPDNEQFF.

This clone was detected only once. V gene TRBV7-6 combines with J gene TRBJ2-5, with 8 nucleotides matching TRBD1. The CDR3 is 15 amino acids. CDR1 is SGHVS and CDR2 is FNYEAQ in the germline V gene. V was pared by 5 bases and J by 3 bases, with 8 bases of the junction left unmatched. CDR3 residues: CASSDPGGWEETQYF. The CDR3 DNA reads as TGTGCCAGCAGCGACCCAGGGGGCTGGGAAGAGACCCAGTACTTC.

This clone was counted once. The chain employs TRBV9 and TRBJ2-3; 9 nucleotides line up with TRBD2. This CDR3 has 16 residues. The J segment lost 4 bases and the V segment lost 1 base, leaving 7 bases of the junction unmatched. CDR1 is SGDLS, CDR2 YYNGEE, per germline. The DNA of the CDR3 is TGTGCCAGCAGCGTATCGTCAGCGGGAGGCCCAGATACGCAGTATTTT. Translating gives CASSVSSAGGPDTQYF.

V gene TRBV27 combines with J gene TRBJ2-5, with a tentative D call TRBD2 (6 bases). The CDR3 is made up of 14 amino acids. V lost 1 base to trimming and J lost 2 bases, with 8 bases between them. The germline CDR1 and CDR2 sequences are MNHEY and SMNVEV (reference sequence). Here the CDR3 DNA reads TGTGCCAGCAGTTTATATGGGGGGCAAGAGACCCAGTACTTC. It yields the protein CASSLYGGQETQYF.

The table lists this clone with a count of one. The chain recombines TRBV27 with TRBJ2-7; a possible D gene is TRBD2 (6 bases). Trimming cost V 6 bases and J 5 bases, with 23 bases left between them. The CDR3 totals 16 residues. CDR1 MNHEY and CDR2 SMNVEV come from the germline V gene (reference sequence). For the CDR3, the DNA is TGTGCCAGCAGCCCCGCCTTAACAGCGGGTTCCCACGAGCAGTACTTC. Its protein product is CASSPALTAGSHEQYF.

The chain links TRBV5-4 to TRBJ1-1, with TRBD1 as a possible D gene (5 bases). From germline, CDR1 is SGHNT and CDR2 YYREEE (reference sequence). Trimming pared 0 bases from V and 4 bases from J, leaving 16 bases between. The CDR3 length is 16 residues. The chain's CDR3 is CASSLEGSGWITEAFF. Here the CDR3 DNA reads TGTGCCAGCAGCTTGGAGGGCTCAGGGTGGATCACTGAAGCTTTCTTT.

The chain employs TRBV7-2 and TRBJ2-1; the D gene is possibly TRBD1 (5 bases). Trimming removed 1 base at V and 3 bases at J, with 10 bases between. CDR3 length: 15 residues. Germline loops: CDR1 SGHTA, CDR2 FQGNSA. CDR3 DNA sequence: TGTGCCAGCAGCTTAGGCCAGGGTAGCTACAATGAGCAGTTCTTC. This codes for CASSLGQGSYNEQFF. Based on the CDR3 plus reference TRBV7-2 and TRBJ2-1, the full variable domain is GAGVSQSPSNKVTEKGKDVELRCDPISGHTALYWYRQSLGQGLEFLIYFQGNSAPDKSGLPSDRFSAERTGGSVSTLTIQRTQQEDSAVYLCASSLGQGSYNEQFFGPGTRLTVL.

This clone appeared a few times. The same CDR3 can be traced to other DNA sequences in this sample. This chain joins TRBV19 and TRBJ1-5; D remains unclear. The germline gives CDR1 LNHDA, CDR2 SQIVND (reference sequence). Trimming stripped 3 bases from V and 0 bases from J, with 6 bases between. The CDR3 length is 14 residues. The CDR3 loop is CASSIRDSNQPQHF. The CDR3, as DNA: TGTGCCAGTAGTATCCGAGATAGCAATCAGCCCCAGCATTTT.

V gene TRBV9 combines with J gene TRBJ2-3; maybe TRBD2 (6 bases). Trimming took 1 base from V and 5 from J, leaving 14 bases between them. The CDR3 contains 15 residues. The V gene's germline CDR1 is SGDLS and CDR2 YYNGEE. CDR3 coding DNA: TGTGCCAGCAGCGTATATGACGGGAGTAGAGATACGCAGTATTTT. It is translated as CASSVYDGSRDTQYF.

This chain uses TRBV5-1 with TRBJ1-1, with D possibly being TRBD1 (6 bases). The CDR3 length is 13 residues. V was trimmed by 2 bases and J by 7 bases, leaving 12 bases between them. The germline CDR1 and CDR2 sequences are SGHRS and YFSETQ. The CDR3 loop is CASSFQTGVEAFF. Here the CDR3 DNA reads TGCGCCAGCAGCTTTCAGACAGGTGTTGAAGCTTTCTTT. The full variable domain, completed using reference TRBV5-1 and TRBJ1-1, is KAGVTQTPRYLIKTRGQQVTLSCSPISGHRSVSWYQQTPGQGLQFLFEYFSETQRNKGNFPGRFSGRQFSNSRSEMNVSTLELGDSALYLCASSFQTGVEAFFGQGTRLTVV.

This clone was counted once. Different DNA sequences within this sample yield the same CDR3. The chain links TRBV27 to TRBJ1-1, with unresolved D. The CDR3 runs 14 residues. The germline V and J ends were trimmed by 2 bases and 2 bases, with 9 bases remaining between them. CDR1 MNHEY and CDR2 SMNVEV come from the germline V gene (reference sequence). The CDR3 loop is CASSLRQLNTEAFF. DNA of the CDR3: TGTGCCAGCAGTTTACGTCAGTTAAACACTGAAGCTTTCTTT.

V is TRBV7-9 and J is TRBJ2-7; 9 nucleotides line up with TRBD1. The J segment lost 6 bases and the V segment lost 1 base, leaving 4 bases of the junction unmatched. This CDR3 is 14 amino acids long. The germline gives CDR1 SEHNR, CDR2 FQNEAQ (reference sequence). The CDR3 nucleotides are TGTGCCAGCAGCTTAGGGGGACAGGGCGGCGAGCAGTACTTC. Its protein is CASSLGGQGGEQYF.

A remark on this clone: This same CDR3 is encoded by further DNA sequences in the sample. V gene TRBV27 combines with J gene TRBJ2-6; D call uncertain. This CDR3 has 13 residues. Per the germline V gene, CDR1 is MNHEY and CDR2 is SMNVEV (reference sequence). The ends were cut back, 6 bases at V and 4 bases at J, with 7 bases in the middle. The CDR3 DNA follows: TGTGCCAGCAGCTTGGGAGGGGCCAACGTCCTGACTTTC. Translation gives CASSLGGANVLTF.

V is TRBV6-1 and J is TRBJ2-5; D is possibly TRBD1 or TRBD2 (5 bases each). V was clipped by 4 bases and J by 0 bases, with 9 bases between them. Germline V gene lookup returns CDR1 MNHNS and CDR2 SASEGT. The CDR3 runs to 14 residues. The CDR3 is CASSVWGNQETQYF. The CDR3 region has the DNA TGTGCCAGCAGTGTGTGGGGGAACCAAGAGACCCAGTACTTC.

This chain joins TRBV9 and TRBJ2-7; no clear D gene. The CDR3 has 14 amino acids. V lost 0 bases, J lost 0 bases, and 7 bases lay in between. The germline gives CDR1 SGDLS, CDR2 YYNGEE. The CDR3 coding sequence is TGTGCCAGCAGCGTAGCTCTCACCTCCTACGAGCAGTACTTC. Translating gives CASSVALTSYEQYF.

The chain employs TRBV19 and TRBJ2-6, with unresolved D. V lost 3 bases and J lost 0, with 9 bases in between. This CDR3 comprises 16 residues. Germline V gives CDR1 LNHDA, CDR2 SQIVND (reference sequence). CDR3 sequence (DNA): TGTGCCAGTAGTATTCTTACGGGCTCTGGGGCCAACGTCCTGACTTTC. The encoded protein is CASSILTGSGANVLTF.

This clone came up once. The chain carries TRBV7-9 and TRBJ2-3, with D perhaps TRBD1 or TRBD2 (5 bases each). Germline assignment: CDR1 SEHNR and CDR2 FQNEAQ (reference sequence). Deletions cut 1 base from V and 4 bases from J, with 9 bases between. CDR3 length: 14 residues. CDR3 coding DNA: TGTGCCAGCAGCTTAGGGGGGTTCCCAGATACGCAGTATTTT. Amino acid sequence: CASSLGGFPDTQYF. Drawing the rest from reference TRBV7-9 and TRBJ2-3, the complete variable domain is DTGVSQNPRHKITKRGQNVTFRCDPISEHNRLYWYRQTLGQGPEFLTYFQNEAQLEKSRLLSDRFSAERPKGSFSTLEIQRTEQGDSAMYLCASSLGGFPDTQYFGPGTRLTVL.

This clone was seen once. This sequence joins TRBV7-9 and TRBJ2-1, with 7 bases matching TRBD1. The CDR3 runs to 15 residues. The J segment lost 2 bases and the V segment lost 7 bases, leaving 8 bases of the junction unmatched. Germline-derived CDR1 and CDR2 are SEHNR and FQNEAQ (reference sequence). The CDR3 here is CASTTTGSAYNEQFF. In DNA form, the CDR3 reads TGTGCCAGCACCACGACAGGGAGCGCCTACAATGAGCAGTTCTTC.

In the case of this clone: Other DNA sequences from this sample encode an identical CDR3 as well. This sequence joins TRBV27 and TRBJ2-1, with D unresolved. The germline V and J ends were trimmed by 5 bases and 2 bases, with 1 base remaining between them. Germline lookup yields CDR1 MNHEY and CDR2 SMNVEV (reference sequence). CDR3 length: 11 amino acids. The CDR3 sequence is CASSAYNEQFF. DNA of the CDR3: TGTGCCAGCAGTGCCTACAATGAGCAGTTCTTC.

This clone was picked up a small number of times. The chain is built from TRBV6-6 and TRBJ1-4; no reliable D call. Germline V lookup: CDR1 MNHNY, CDR2 SVGAGI (reference sequence). CDR3 size: 12 residues. The V end lost 0 bases, the J end lost 12 bases, and 8 bases lay between the germline ends. CDR3 region: CASSYSASELFF. In DNA, the CDR3 is TGTGCCAGCAGTTACTCCGCGAGTGAACTGTTTTTT.

The rearrangement joins TRBV9 to TRBJ2-5, with 14 positions matching TRBD2. J lost 5 bases, V lost 3 bases, and 9 bases had no gene match. Germline V lookup: CDR1 SGDLS, CDR2 YYNGEE. There are 17 residues in the CDR3. This CDR3 reads CASSGRLAGGPGETQYF. The CDR3 bases are TGTGCCAGCAGCGGCCGACTAGCGGGAGGGCCGGGCGAGACCCAGTACTTC.

J is TRBJ1-3 and V is TRBV27, with D unclear. The CDR3 extends over 18 amino acids. Germline lookup yields CDR1 MNHEY and CDR2 SMNVEV (reference sequence). With 3 bases removed from V and 2 bases from J, the gap between germline ends came to 20 bases. The chain's CDR3 is CASSLGYTGEGTGNTIYF. Written as DNA, the CDR3 is TGTGCCAGCAGTTTGGGATACACGGGAGAGGGAACTGGAAACACCATATATTTT.

The chain couples TRBV7-8 to TRBJ2-5; 10 bases map to TRBD2. The V gene end was trimmed by 7 bases and the J gene end by 3 bases; junction bases not matched to a gene: 17. This CDR3 region has 18 residues. Germline CDR1 is SGHVS and CDR2 is FQNEAQ. This CDR3 is CASNLQTPLAGEEETQYF. The CDR3 DNA is TGTGCCAGCAACCTCCAAACCCCCCTAGCGGGAGAGGAAGAGACCCAGTACTTC.

The rearrangement links TRBV14 to TRBJ2-1; 12 nucleotides line up with TRBD2. Germline CDR1 SGHDN, CDR2 FVKESK. V lost 0 bases, J lost 0 bases, and 12 bases stayed unmatched. This CDR3 spans 21 amino acids. CDR3 sequence reads: CASSQEDAGLAGYSSYNEQFF. In DNA, the CDR3 is TGTGCCAGCAGCCAAGAGGACGCCGGACTAGCGGGATACAGCTCCTACAATGAGCAGTTCTTC.

The V call is TRBV4-1, the J call TRBJ2-6; weak D call: TRBD2 (5 bases). The CDR3 runs 20 residues. Germline CDR1 reads MGHRA; CDR2 reads YSYEKL. V was shortened by 1 base and J by 0 bases, with 19 bases between the two germline ends. Written as DNA, the CDR3 is TGCGCCAGCAGCCAAGTATCAAGGCAGACTAAATTCTCTGGGGCCAACGTCCTGACTTTC. This gives the protein CASSQVSRQTKFSGANVLTF.

The chain couples TRBV7-8 to TRBJ1-2; TRBD1 matches at 7 bases. V trimming: 1 base; J trimming: 3 bases; junction bases outside the gene matches: 11. Per germline, CDR1 SGHVS and CDR2 FQNEAQ. This CDR3 has 17 residues. CDR3 sequence reads: CASSLGTGEANDYGYTF. CDR3 bases: TGTGCCAGCAGCTTAGGAACAGGGGAGGCGAACGACTATGGCTACACCTTC.

This clone showed up just once. The V call is TRBV27, the J call TRBJ2-1, with 14 bases identical to TRBD2. Germline V gene sequence: CDR1 MNHEY, CDR2 SMNVEV (reference sequence). The CDR3 has 18 residues. V shed 6 bases and J 2 bases; nucleotides not matched to a gene: 9. This CDR3 is CASRPGTSGSRPYNEQFF. The CDR3, as DNA: TGTGCCAGCAGGCCCGGGACTAGCGGGAGTAGGCCCTACAATGAGCAGTTCTTC.

This chain connects TRBV28 to TRBJ2-7; D call uncertain. Germline assignment: CDR1 MDHEN and CDR2 SYDVKM. Trimming left V 5 bases short and J 5 bases short, with 13 bases between. The CDR3 length is 13 residues. The CDR3 DNA reads as TGTGCCAGCAGTACCTTAGAACGGCACGAGCAGTACTTC. It codes for CASSTLERHEQYF.